This paragraph covers one TCR beta chain sequence. In the study's own analysis: Amplification with reference gene primers provided the estimates of nucleated cell counts. Libraries were prepared by immunoSEQ multiplex PCR; TCRdb keeps only in-frame clonotypes and omits some of them. Clonal size and the V and J genes are those of that table, whereas D and trimming came from the DNA. This table holds 30,000 to 35,000 clones, around 85% found once. The record originates from a study of blood T cell repertoires in COVID-19. Across the study: Samples came from the United States, Italy and Spain, spanning acute and convalescent COVID-19. T cells, B-cell-depleted T cells, or PBMCs provided the cDNA or gDNA that served as material.

This CDR3 is built from 14 residues. The V and J ends lost 6 bases and 5 bases, in that order; junction bases with no gene match: 5. The V gene's germline CDR1 is MNHEY and CDR2 SVGAGI. The TCR comes from a human donor with acute or convalescent COVID-19. The donor label of this sample is uncertain. Sequenced sample: peripheral blood. This chain links TRBV6-5 with TRBJ1-2; 11 nucleotides match TRBD1. The CDR3, as DNA: TGTGCCAGCAGGCCGGGACAGGGGGTTTATGGCTACACCTTC. Residues: CASRPGQGVYGYTF.